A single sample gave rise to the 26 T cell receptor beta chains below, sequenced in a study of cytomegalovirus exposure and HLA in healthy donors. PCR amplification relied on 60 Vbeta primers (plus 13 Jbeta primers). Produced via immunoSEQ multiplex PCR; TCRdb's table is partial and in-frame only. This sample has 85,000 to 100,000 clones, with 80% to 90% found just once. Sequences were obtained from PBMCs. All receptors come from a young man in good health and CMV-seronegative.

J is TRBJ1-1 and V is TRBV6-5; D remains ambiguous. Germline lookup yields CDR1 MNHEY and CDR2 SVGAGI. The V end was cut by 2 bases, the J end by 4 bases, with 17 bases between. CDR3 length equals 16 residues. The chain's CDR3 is CASSYQTTSAGTEAFF. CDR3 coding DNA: TGTGCCAGCAGTTACCAAACAACATCGGCGGGCACTGAAGCTTTCTTT.

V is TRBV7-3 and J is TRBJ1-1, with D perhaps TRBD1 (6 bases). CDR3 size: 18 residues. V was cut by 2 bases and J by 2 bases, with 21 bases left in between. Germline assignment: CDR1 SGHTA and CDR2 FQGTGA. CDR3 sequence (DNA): TGTGCCAGCAGCTTATTGGGGGCCGGGGGGGGAGATAACACTGAAGCTTTCTTT. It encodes CASSLLGAGGGDNTEAFF.

The CDR3 region has the DNA TGTGCCAGCAGCTTGGCCCAGGACAGGGGAACCGGGGAGCTGTTTTTT. Its translation is CASSLAQDRGTGELFF. The chain links TRBV5-4 to TRBJ2-2; 9 bases line up with TRBD1. CDR1 and CDR2 from the germline V gene are SGHNT and YYREEE (reference sequence). V was pared by 0 bases and J by 5 bases, with 5 bases of the junction left unmatched. This CDR3 has 16 amino acids. The variable domain in full, with the rest retrieved from reference TRBV5-4 and TRBJ2-2, is ETGVTQSPTHLIKTRGQQVTLRCSSQSGHNTVSWYQQALGQGPQFIFQYYREEENGRGNFPPRFSGLQFPNYSSELNVNALELDDSALYLCASSLAQDRGTGELFFGEGSRLTVL.

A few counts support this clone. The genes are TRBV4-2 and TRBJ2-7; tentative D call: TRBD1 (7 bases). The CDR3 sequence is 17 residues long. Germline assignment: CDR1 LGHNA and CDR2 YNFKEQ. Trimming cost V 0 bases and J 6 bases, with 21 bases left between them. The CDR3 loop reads CASSQEQPGGGLSEQYF. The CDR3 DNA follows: TGTGCCAGCAGCCAAGAGCAGCCCGGAGGGGGCCTTTCCGAGCAGTACTTC.

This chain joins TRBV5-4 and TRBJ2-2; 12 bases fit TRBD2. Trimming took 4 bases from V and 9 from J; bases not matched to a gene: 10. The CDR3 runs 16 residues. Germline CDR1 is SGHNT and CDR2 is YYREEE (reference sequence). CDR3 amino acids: CASSASGRAFNRELFF. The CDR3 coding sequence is TGTGCCAGCAGCGCTAGCGGGAGGGCCTTCAACCGGGAGCTGTTTTTT.

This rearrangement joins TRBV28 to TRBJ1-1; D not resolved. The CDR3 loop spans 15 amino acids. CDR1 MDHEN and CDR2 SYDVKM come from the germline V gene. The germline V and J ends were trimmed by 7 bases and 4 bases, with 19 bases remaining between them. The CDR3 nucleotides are TGTGCCAGCACTCTACGATTGGCGGTTGGCACTGAAGCTTTCTTT. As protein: CASTLRLAVGTEAFF.

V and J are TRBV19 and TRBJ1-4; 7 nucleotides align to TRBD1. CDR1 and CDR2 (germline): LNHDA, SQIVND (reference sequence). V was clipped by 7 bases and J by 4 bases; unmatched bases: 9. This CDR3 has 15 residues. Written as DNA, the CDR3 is TGTGCCAGTAAGCCTCCGGGACAGATTAATGAAAAACTGTTTTTT. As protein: CASKPPGQINEKLFF.

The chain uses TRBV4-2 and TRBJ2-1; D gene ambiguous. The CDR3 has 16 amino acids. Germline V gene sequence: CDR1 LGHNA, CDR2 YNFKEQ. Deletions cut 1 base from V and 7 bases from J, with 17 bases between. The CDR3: CASSQVAALGGNEQFF. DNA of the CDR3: TGTGCCAGCAGCCAAGTTGCAGCCCTAGGTGGGAATGAGCAGTTCTTC.

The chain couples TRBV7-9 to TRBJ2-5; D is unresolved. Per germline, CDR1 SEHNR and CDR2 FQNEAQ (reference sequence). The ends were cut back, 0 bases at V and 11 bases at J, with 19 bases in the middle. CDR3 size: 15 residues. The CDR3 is CASSLAHNPGSEQYF. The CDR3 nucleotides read TGTGCCAGCAGCTTAGCGCATAACCCTGGGTCGGAGCAGTACTTC.

The CDR3 spells CASRPIRRFQETQYF. The CDR3 nucleotides are TGTGCCAGCAGGCCCATCAGGCGATTCCAAGAGACCCAGTACTTC. V and J are TRBV6-1 and TRBJ2-5; D ambiguous. Trimming removed 6 bases from V and 1 base from J, with 15 bases in between. This CDR3 spans 15 amino acids. Germline V gene lookup returns CDR1 MNHNS and CDR2 SASEGT.

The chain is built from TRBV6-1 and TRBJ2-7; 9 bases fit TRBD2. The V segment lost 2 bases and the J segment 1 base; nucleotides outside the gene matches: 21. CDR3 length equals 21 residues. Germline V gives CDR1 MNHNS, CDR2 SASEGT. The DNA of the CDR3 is TGTGCCAGCAGTGAATGGTCGGTTAGATTTAGCGGGAGCGCGCCATCCTACGAGCAGTACTTC. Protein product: CASSEWSVRFSGSAPSYEQYF.

This chain's CDR3 is CSVSPGTIYSGYTQYF. CDR3 bases: TGCAGCGTCTCCCCAGGGACAATTTATTCGGGGTATACGCAGTATTTT. The chain joins TRBV29-1 to TRBJ2-3; D perhaps matches TRBD1 (6 bases). CDR1 and CDR2 from the germline V gene are SQVTM and ANQGSEA. The CDR3 has 16 amino acids. Trimming removed 6 bases at V and 7 bases at J, with 26 bases between.

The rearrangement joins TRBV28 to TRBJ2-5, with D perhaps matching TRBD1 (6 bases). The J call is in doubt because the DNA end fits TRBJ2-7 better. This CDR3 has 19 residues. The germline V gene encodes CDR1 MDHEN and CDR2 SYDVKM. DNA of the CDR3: TGTGCCAGCAGTTGGGCGCAGGGGCTGGCGACCCGGTCGACCTACGAGCAGTACTTC. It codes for CASSWAQGLATRSTYEQYF.

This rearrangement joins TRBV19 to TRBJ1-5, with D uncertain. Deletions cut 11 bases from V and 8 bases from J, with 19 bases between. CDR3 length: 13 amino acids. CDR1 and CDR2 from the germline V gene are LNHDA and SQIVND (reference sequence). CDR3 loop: CASSRGYVEPQHF. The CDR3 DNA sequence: TGTGCCTCGAGTCGAGGGTACGTAGAGCCCCAGCATTTT.

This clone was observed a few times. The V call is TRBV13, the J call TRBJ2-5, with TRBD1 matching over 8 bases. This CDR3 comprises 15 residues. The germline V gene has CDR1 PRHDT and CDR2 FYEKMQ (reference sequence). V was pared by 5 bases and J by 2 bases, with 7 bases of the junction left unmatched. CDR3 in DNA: TGTGCCAGCAGCCCCACCGGGACAGGACAAGAGACCCAGTACTTC. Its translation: CASSPTGTGQETQYF.

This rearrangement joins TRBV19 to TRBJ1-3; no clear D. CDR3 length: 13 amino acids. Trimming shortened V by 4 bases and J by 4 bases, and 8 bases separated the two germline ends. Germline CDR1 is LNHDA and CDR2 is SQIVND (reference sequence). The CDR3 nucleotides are TGTGCCAGTAGTAGCCTTGGCGGAAACACCATATATTTT. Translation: CASSSLGGNTIYF.

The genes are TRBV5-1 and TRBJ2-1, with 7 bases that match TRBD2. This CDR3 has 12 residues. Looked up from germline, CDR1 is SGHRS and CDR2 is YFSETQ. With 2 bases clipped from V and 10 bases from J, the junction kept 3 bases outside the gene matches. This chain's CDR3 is CASSLAAGEQFF. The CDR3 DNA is TGCGCCAGCAGCTTAGCAGCGGGAGAGCAGTTCTTC. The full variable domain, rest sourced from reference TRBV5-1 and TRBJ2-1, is KAGVTQTPRYLIKTRGQQVTLSCSPISGHRSVSWYQQTPGQGLQFLFEYFSETQRNKGNFPGRFSGRQFSNSRSEMNVSTLELGDSALYLCASSLAAGEQFFGPGTRLTVL.

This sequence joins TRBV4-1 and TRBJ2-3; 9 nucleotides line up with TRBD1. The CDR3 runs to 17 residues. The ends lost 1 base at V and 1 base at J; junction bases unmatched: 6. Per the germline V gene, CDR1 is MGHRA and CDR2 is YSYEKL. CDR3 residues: CASSQGWRQGGTDTQYF. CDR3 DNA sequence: TGCGCCAGCAGCCAAGGGTGGAGACAGGGGGGCACAGATACGCAGTATTTT.

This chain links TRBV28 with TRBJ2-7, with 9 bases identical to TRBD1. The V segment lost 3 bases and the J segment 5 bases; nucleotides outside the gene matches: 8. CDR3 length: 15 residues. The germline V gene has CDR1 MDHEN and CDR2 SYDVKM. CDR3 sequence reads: CASSLGGTGINEQYF. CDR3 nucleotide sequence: TGTGCCAGCAGTTTGGGGGGGACAGGGATAAACGAGCAGTACTTC.

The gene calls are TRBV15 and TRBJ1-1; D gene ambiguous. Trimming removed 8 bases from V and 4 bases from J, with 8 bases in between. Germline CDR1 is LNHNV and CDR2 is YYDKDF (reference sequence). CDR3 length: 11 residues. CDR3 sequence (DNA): TGTGCCACCGAGAGGGCCACTGAAGCTTTCTTT. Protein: CATERATEAFF.

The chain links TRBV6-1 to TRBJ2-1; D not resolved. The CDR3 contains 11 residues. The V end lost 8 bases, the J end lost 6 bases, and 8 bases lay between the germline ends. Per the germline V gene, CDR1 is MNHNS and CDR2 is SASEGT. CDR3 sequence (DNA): TGTGCCAGCGCAGCGCTCAATGAGCAGTTCTTC. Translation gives CASAALNEQFF.

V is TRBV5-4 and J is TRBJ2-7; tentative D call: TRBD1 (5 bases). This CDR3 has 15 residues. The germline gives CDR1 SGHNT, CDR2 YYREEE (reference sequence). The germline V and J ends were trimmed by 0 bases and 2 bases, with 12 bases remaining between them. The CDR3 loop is CASSLGGGAAYEQYF. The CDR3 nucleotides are TGTGCCAGCAGCTTGGGTGGTGGGGCGGCCTACGAGCAGTACTTC.

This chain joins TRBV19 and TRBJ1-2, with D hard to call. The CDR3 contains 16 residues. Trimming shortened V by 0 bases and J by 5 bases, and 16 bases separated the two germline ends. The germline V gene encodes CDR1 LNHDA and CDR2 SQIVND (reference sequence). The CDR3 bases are TGTGCCAGTAGTATAGACTCTGGCATCTCGAGGTATGGCTACACCTTC. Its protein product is CASSIDSGISRYGYTF.

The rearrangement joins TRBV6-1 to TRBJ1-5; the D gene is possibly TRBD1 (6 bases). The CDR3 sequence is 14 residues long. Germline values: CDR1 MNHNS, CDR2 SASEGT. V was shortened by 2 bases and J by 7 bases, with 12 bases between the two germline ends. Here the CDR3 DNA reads TGTGCCAGCAGTGAATGGGGGGGGCTCCAGCCCCAGCATTTT. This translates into CASSEWGGLQPQHF.

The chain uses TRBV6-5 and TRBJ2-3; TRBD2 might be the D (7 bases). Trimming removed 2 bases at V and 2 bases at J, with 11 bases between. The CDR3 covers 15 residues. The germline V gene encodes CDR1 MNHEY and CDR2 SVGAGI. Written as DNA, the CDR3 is TGTGCCAGCAGTTACGGGAGGGGGTACACAGATACGCAGTATTTT. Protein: CASSYGRGYTDTQYF.

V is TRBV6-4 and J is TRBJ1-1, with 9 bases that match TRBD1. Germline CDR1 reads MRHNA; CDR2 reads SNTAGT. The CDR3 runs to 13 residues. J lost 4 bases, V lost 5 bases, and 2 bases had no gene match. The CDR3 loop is CASSKDRGTEAFF. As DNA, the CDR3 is TGTGCCAGCAGTAAGGACAGGGGCACTGAAGCTTTCTTT.